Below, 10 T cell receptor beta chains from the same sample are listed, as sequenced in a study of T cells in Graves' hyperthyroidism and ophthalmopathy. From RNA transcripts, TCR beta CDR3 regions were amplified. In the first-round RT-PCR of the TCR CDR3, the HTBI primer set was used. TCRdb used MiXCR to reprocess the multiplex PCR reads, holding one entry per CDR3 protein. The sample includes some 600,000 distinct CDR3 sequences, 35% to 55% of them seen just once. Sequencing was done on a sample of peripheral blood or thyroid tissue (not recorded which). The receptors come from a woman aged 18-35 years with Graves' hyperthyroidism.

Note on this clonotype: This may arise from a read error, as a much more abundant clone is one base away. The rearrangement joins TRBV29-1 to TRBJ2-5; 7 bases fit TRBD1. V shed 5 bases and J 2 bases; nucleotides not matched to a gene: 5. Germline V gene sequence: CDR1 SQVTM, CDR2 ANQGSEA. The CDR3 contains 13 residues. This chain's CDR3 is CSVQRGQQETQYF. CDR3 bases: TGCAGCGTTCAAAGGGGACAGCAAGAGACCCAGTACTTC.

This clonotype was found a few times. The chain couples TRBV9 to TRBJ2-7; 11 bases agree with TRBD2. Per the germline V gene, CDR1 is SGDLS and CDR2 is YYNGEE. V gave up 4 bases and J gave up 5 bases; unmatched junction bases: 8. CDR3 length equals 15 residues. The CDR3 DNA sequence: TGTGCCAGCAGCCGAACTAGCGGGAGAATCGACGAGCAGTACTTC. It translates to CASSRTSGRIDEQYF. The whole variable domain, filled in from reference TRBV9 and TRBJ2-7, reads DSGVTQTPKHLITATGQRVTLRCSPRSGDLSVYWYQQSLDQGLQFLIQYYNGEERAKGNILERFSAQQFPDLHSELNLSSLELGDSALYFCASSRTSGRIDEQYFGPGTRLTVT.

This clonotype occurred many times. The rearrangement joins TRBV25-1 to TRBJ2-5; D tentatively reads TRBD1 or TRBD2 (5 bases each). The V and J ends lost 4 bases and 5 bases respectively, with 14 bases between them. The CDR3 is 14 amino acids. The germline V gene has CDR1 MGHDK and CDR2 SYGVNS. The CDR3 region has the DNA TGTGCCAGCAGTGCTGGGGGAGAGGAGGAGACCCAGTACTTC. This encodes CASSAGGEEETQYF.

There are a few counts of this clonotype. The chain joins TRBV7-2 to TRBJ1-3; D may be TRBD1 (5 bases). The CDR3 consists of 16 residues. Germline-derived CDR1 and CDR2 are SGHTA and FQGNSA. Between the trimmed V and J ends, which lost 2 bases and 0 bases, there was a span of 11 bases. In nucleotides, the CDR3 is TGTGCCAGCAGCTTATGGAGGACACGCTCTGGAAACACCATATATTTT. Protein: CASSLWRTRSGNTIYF.

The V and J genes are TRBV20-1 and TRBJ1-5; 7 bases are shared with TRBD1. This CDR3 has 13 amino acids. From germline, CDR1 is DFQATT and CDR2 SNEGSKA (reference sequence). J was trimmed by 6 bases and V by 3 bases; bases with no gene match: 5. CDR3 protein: CSASTGEVQPQHF. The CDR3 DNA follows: TGCAGTGCTAGTACAGGGGAGGTTCAGCCCCAGCATTTT.

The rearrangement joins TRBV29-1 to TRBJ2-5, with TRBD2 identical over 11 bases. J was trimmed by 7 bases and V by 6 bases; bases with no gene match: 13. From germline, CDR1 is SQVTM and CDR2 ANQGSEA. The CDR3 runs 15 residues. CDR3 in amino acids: CSVDTGLAGSRTQYF. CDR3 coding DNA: TGCAGCGTGGACACAGGACTAGCGGGTAGCCGGACCCAGTACTTC.

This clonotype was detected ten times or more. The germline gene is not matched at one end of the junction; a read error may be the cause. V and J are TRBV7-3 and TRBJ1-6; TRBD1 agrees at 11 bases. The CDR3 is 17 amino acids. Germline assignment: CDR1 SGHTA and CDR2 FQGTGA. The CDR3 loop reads CASSPTGQGAGNSPLHF. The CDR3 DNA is TGCGCCAGCAGCCCTACCGGACAGGGGGCAGGAAATTCACCCCTCCACTTT.

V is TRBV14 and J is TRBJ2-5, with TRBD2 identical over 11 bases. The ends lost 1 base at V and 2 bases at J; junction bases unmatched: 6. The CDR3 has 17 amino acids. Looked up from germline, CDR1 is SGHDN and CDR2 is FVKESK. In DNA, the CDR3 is TGTGCCAGCAGCCAAGTTGCCCTAGCGGGGGGACAAGAGACCCAGTACTTC. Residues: CASSQVALAGGQETQYF.

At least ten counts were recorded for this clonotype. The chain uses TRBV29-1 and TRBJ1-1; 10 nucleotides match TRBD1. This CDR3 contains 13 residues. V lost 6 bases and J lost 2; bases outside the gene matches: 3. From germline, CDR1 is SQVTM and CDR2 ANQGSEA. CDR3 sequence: CSVWDRGNTEAFF. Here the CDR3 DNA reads TGCAGCGTCTGGGACAGGGGCAACACTGAAGCTTTCTTT.

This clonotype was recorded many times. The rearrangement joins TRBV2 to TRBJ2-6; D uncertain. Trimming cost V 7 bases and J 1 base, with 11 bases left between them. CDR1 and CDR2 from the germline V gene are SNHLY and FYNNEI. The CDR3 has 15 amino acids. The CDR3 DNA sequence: TGTGCCAGCATGGCCCGATTATCTGGGGCCAACGTCCTGACTTTC. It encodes CASMARLSGANVLTF. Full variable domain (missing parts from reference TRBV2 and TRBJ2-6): EPEVTQTPSHQVTQMGQEVILRCVPISNHLYFYWYRQILGQKVEFLVSFYNNEISEKSEIFDDQFSVERPDGSNFTLKIRSTKLEDSAMYFCASMARLSGANVLTFGAGSRLTVL.